The following is a TCR beta chain sequence with its context. Each PCR received spiked synthetic TCR analog templates. Produced via immunoSEQ multiplex PCR; TCRdb's table is partial and in-frame only. The sample holds around 49,000 clones; approximately 82% are singletons and the top ten take about 13%. Germline loops: CDR1 SEHNR, CDR2 FQNEAQ (reference sequence). V lost 1 base and J lost 6, with 7 bases in between. This CDR3 spans 13 amino acids. Time point indicated: peripheral blood 6 weeks after treatment start. This sample is part of a study of PD-L1 blockade in urothelial cancer. The overall study: Dosed intravenously at 1,200 mg every 3 weeks, atezolizumab was initiated by patients in the mid-2010s. Twenty-five of the 29 patients were men with bladder-origin urothelial cancer.

Sequencing was performed on PBMCs, taken around atezolizumab (anti-PD-L1) treatment. The receptor was isolated from a man in his 60s with urothelial cancer. This sequence joins TRBV7-9 and TRBJ1-5; D call uncertain. As DNA, the CDR3 is TGTGCCAGCAGCTTAGGCCCAGGTCAGCCCCAGCATTTT. This codes for CASSLGPGQPQHF.